One TCR beta chain is described in this entry. Its antigen is not known. These data come from a study of neoadjuvant nivolumab and ipilimumab in lung cancer. Findings and caveats of the study: Only a single major-pathologic-response sample was available for clonality analysis. Resected-tumor TCR richness correlated positively with pretherapy blood richness. TCR sequencing covered a small number of samples. From pretherapy to surgery, tumor richness and clonality rose with dual therapy.

V shed 3 bases, J shed 4 bases, and the junction held 2 bases outside the gene matches. CDR3 length: 14 amino acids. Germline V gene sequence: CDR1 SGHAT, CDR2 FQNNGV. The repertoire was sequenced with immunoSEQ multiplex PCR; TCRdb's copy has only in-frame clones and lacks some. The sample holds some 20,000 clones, 65% to 85% seen once. The V and J genes are TRBV11-2 and TRBJ1-2, with 10 bases aligning to TRBD1. The sequencing used tumor tissue, collected after neoadjuvant nivolumab, alone or with ipilimumab, at or shortly before surgery. This sequence was found in an adult with non-small cell lung cancer. The CDR3 is CASSFGTGAYGYTF. CDR3 in DNA: TGTGCCAGCAGCTTTGGGACAGGGGCCTATGGCTACACCTTC.